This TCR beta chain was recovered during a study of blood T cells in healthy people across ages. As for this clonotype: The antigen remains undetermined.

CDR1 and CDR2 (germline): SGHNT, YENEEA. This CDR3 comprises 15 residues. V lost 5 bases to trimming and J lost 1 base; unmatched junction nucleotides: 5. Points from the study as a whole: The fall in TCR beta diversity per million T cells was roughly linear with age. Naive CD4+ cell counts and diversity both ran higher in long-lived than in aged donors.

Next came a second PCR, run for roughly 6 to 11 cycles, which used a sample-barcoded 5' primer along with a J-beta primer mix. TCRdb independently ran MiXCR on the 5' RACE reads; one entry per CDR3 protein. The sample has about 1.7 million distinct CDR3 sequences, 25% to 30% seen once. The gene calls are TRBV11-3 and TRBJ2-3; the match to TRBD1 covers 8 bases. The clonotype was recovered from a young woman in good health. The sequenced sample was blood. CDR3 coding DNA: TGTGCCAGCAGCCAACAGGGGGACGGCACAGATACGCAGTATTTT. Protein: CASSQQGDGTDTQYF.